This TCR beta chain was profiled in a study of blood T cell repertoires in COVID-19. Methods used by the authors: Reference gene primer amplification yielded estimated nucleated cell counts. Measured with immunoSEQ multiplex PCR; TCRdb has only the in-frame clones, and not every one. Clonal size and the V and J genes are those of that table, whereas D and trimming came from the DNA. The repertoire holds 55,000 to 80,000 clones, with around 90% as singletons. This receptor was taken from a man aged 45 to 65 with acute or convalescent COVID-19. Sequencing input: peripheral blood.

CDR3 coding DNA: TGTGCCAGCAGCCCGGCCGGGACATCAGACGGGCAGTACTTC. This encodes CASSPAGTSDGQYF. The chain joins TRBV5-6 to TRBJ2-7; D perhaps matches TRBD1 (6 bases). Germline CDR1 is SGHDT and CDR2 is YYEEEE. CDR3 length: 14 residues. With 4 bases removed from V and 9 bases from J, the gap between germline ends came to 20 bases.